What follows are 9 T cell receptor beta chains derived from one specimen sequenced in a study of blood T cell repertoires in COVID-19. Data came from immunoSEQ multiplex PCR; TCRdb stores just in-frame clones and leaves some out. The top ten hold approximately 0.93% of the sample, which has some 300,000 clones, roughly 87% seen once. The sample was PBMCs or T cells enriched from blood (not recorded which). These receptors were obtained from a woman aged 25 to 39 who had recovered from COVID-19.

The chain recombines TRBV7-8 with TRBJ1-2; D is perhaps TRBD1 (5 bases). The CDR3 totals 14 residues. CDR1 is SGHVS, CDR2 FQNEAQ, per germline. The V end was cut by 5 bases, the J end by 8 bases, with 18 bases between. The CDR3 nucleotides read TGTGCCAGCAGCCATAGTCCCGGGACTTACGGCTACACCTTC. Protein: CASSHSPGTYGYTF.

Comments on this clone: Other DNA variants within this sample encode the same CDR3. CDR3 sequence reads: CASSPGTGSYNEQFF. DNA of the CDR3: TGTGCCAGCTCACCCGGGACAGGGTCCTACAATGAGCAGTTCTTC. The chain couples TRBV18 to TRBJ2-1; 9 positions match TRBD1. This CDR3 is 15 amino acids long. The germline gives CDR1 KGHSH, CDR2 LQKENI. After removal of 3 bases from V and 1 base from J, the junction contained 1 base not matched to a gene.

V gene TRBV10-3 combines with J gene TRBJ2-1; D ambiguous. With 6 bases removed from V and 10 bases from J, the gap between germline ends came to 19 bases. Germline values: CDR1 ENHRY, CDR2 SYGVKD. The CDR3 loop spans 14 amino acids. The CDR3, as DNA: TGTGCCATCAGAACAATGGTAGCCCAGCAGGAGCAGTTCTTC. As protein: CAIRTMVAQQEQFF.

V is TRBV19 and J is TRBJ1-5, with a possible D match to TRBD1 (5 bases). This CDR3 has 15 amino acids. The germline gives CDR1 LNHDA, CDR2 SQIVND (reference sequence). Trimming took off 1 base at V and 6 bases at J, with 13 bases between the two ends. CDR3 sequence: CASSIVGVSGQPQHF. DNA for the CDR3: TGTGCCAGTAGTATAGTAGGGGTCTCGGGTCAGCCCCAGCATTTT. Looking up the rest from reference TRBV19 and TRBJ1-5 gives the full variable domain: DGGITQSPKYLFRKEGQNVTLSCEQNLNHDAMYWYRQDPGQGLRLIYYSQIVNDFQKGDIAEGYSVSREKKESFPLTVTSAQKNPTAFYLCASSIVGVSGQPQHFGDGTRLSIL.

This sequence joins TRBV9 and TRBJ1-4, with D tentatively TRBD1 (5 bases). This CDR3 is built from 15 residues. Between the trimmed V and J ends, which lost 2 bases and 7 bases, there was a span of 15 bases. Per the germline V gene, CDR1 is SGDLS and CDR2 is YYNGEE. CDR3 sequence (DNA): TGTGCCAGCAGCGTCTATGGGACTTTAGGTGAAAAACTGTTTTTT. Translating gives CASSVYGTLGEKLFF. Looking up the rest from reference TRBV9 and TRBJ1-4 gives the full variable domain: DSGVTQTPKHLITATGQRVTLRCSPRSGDLSVYWYQQSLDQGLQFLIQYYNGEERAKGNILERFSAQQFPDLHSELNLSSLELGDSALYFCASSVYGTLGEKLFFGSGTQLSVL.

The J gene is TRBJ1-1, the V gene TRBV6-6; TRBD1 matches 7 bases. CDR1 and CDR2 (germline): MNHNY, SVGAGI (reference sequence). V dropped 7 bases and J dropped 4; count of bases not matched to a gene: 6. The length of the CDR3 is 13 residues. The CDR3 is CASKDPGGTEAFF. Here the CDR3 DNA reads TGTGCCAGCAAGGATCCAGGGGGCACTGAAGCTTTCTTT.

The chain uses TRBV7-2 and TRBJ1-2; 9 bases are a match to TRBD1. This CDR3 comprises 15 residues. Per the germline V gene, CDR1 is SGHTA and CDR2 is FQGNSA. V lost 5 bases, J lost 8 bases, and 12 bases stayed unmatched. For the CDR3, the DNA is TGTGCCAGCAGCCTCGGACAGGGGATTTCCGACGGCTACACCTTC. Protein: CASSLGQGISDGYTF.

The CDR3 loop reads CATSRDRTGAYYGYTF. As DNA, the CDR3 is TGTGCCACCAGCAGAGATAGGACAGGGGCGTACTATGGCTACACCTTC. The chain uses TRBV15 and TRBJ1-2; TRBD1 agrees at 9 bases. This CDR3 spans 16 amino acids. The V segment lost 0 bases and the J segment 3 bases; nucleotides outside the gene matches: 5. CDR1 and CDR2 from the germline V gene are LNHNV and YYDKDF (reference sequence).

The chain employs TRBV14 and TRBJ1-2; the D gene is possibly TRBD1 (6 bases). The CDR3 covers 14 residues. With 4 bases removed from V and 3 bases from J, the gap between germline ends came to 12 bases. Germline values: CDR1 SGHDN, CDR2 FVKESK. CDR3 sequence: CASSRRGADYGYTF. The CDR3, as DNA: TGTGCCAGCAGCCGCAGGGGAGCGGACTATGGCTACACCTTC.